This TCR beta chain was recovered during a study of regulatory T cells in long-lasting Graves disease. The time point: persistent/refractory GD, antithyroid drugs over 5 years with positive TRAb. RNA from PBMCs was the source of the TCR library. As a group, patients came from one endocrinology department in Xi'an, China. Building the TCR beta libraries relied on iRepertoire HTBI primers, and CDR3 regions underwent Arm-PCR. TCRdb analysed the multiplex PCR reads with MiXCR anew, one entry per CDR3 protein. The sample lists 300,000 to 400,000 distinct CDR3 sequences; 15% to 20% were seen once. After removal of 4 bases from V and 5 bases from J, the junction contained 3 bases not matched to a gene. Looked up from germline, CDR1 is LGHDT and CDR2 is YNNKEL (reference sequence). The CDR3 has 14 amino acids. This clonotype was observed many times.

This chain joins TRBV3-1 and TRBJ1-5; 9 nucleotides line up with TRBD1. The clonotype was recovered from a female donor with Graves disease. This specimen consisted of peripheral blood mononuclear cells (PBMCs), obtained when the disease was refractory, from a patient treated with antithyroid drugs. CDR3 protein: CASSPGQGDQPQHF. The CDR3 region has the DNA TGTGCCAGCAGCCCGGGACAGGGTGATCAGCCCCAGCATTTT.